A single sample is the source of the 22 T cell receptor beta chains below, sequenced in a study of cytomegalovirus exposure and HLA in healthy donors. It was with 60 Vbeta and 13 Jbeta primers that the PCR ran. Libraries were prepared by immunoSEQ multiplex PCR; TCRdb keeps only in-frame clonotypes and omits some of them. The ten top clones account for around 12%, within a sample of just over 50,000 clones. Sequenced material: PBMCs. The receptors shown here come from a woman aged 60-75 years in good health and CMV-seropositive.

The rearrangement links TRBV6-5 to TRBJ1-4; 7 positions match TRBD1. There are 16 residues in the CDR3. The V gene end was trimmed by 4 bases and the J gene end by 7 bases; junction bases not matched to a gene: 12. Germline CDR1 and CDR2: MNHEY and SVGAGI. This CDR3 reads CASSSTSTGWGEKLFF. CDR3 DNA: TGTGCCAGCAGTTCGACCTCGACAGGGTGGGGTGAAAAACTGTTTTTT.

The CDR3 region is CASSLAGSYTGELFF. The CDR3 DNA sequence: TGTGCCAGCAGCTTGGCCGGGTCTTACACCGGGGAGCTGTTTTTT. V is TRBV5-4 and J is TRBJ2-2, with D unresolved. The germline CDR1 and CDR2 sequences are SGHNT and YYREEE (reference sequence). Deletions cut 0 bases from V and 3 bases from J, with 9 bases between. The CDR3 runs to 15 residues. The full variable domain, completed using reference TRBV5-4 and TRBJ2-2, is ETGVTQSPTHLIKTRGQQVTLRCSSQSGHNTVSWYQQALGQGPQFIFQYYREEENGRGNFPPRFSGLQFPNYSSELNVNALELDDSALYLCASSLAGSYTGELFFGEGSRLTVL.

V and J are TRBV5-1 and TRBJ1-6; D possibly corresponds to TRBD1 (6 bases). The germline V gene has CDR1 SGHRS and CDR2 YFSETQ. Trimming removed 3 bases at V and 5 bases at J, with 15 bases between. There are 16 residues in the CDR3. In DNA, the CDR3 is TGCGCCAGCAGCTCTACAGGGTTTGGGGATAATTCACCCCTCCACTTT. Protein product: CASSSTGFGDNSPLHF.

The chain combines TRBV6-1 with TRBJ1-2; possibly TRBD1 for D (5 bases). The ends were cut back, 2 bases at V and 5 bases at J, with 12 bases in the middle. CDR1 MNHNS and CDR2 SASEGT come from the germline V gene. The CDR3 totals 14 residues. CDR3 loop: CASSELTTAYGYTF. CDR3 sequence (DNA): TGTGCCAGCAGTGAACTTACGACAGCATATGGCTACACCTTC.

The chain combines TRBV10-3 with TRBJ2-7; weak D call: TRBD2 (5 bases). Germline V gene data show CDR1 as ENHRY and CDR2 as SYGVKD. The CDR3 length is 13 residues. The V end lost 2 bases, the J end lost 1 base, and 6 bases lay between the germline ends. CDR3 sequence (DNA): TGTGCCATCAGTGAGAGGACTTCCTACGAGCAGTACTTC. Protein: CAISERTSYEQYF.

The gene calls are TRBV19 and TRBJ1-1; D perhaps matches TRBD1 (5 bases). Germline loops: CDR1 LNHDA, CDR2 SQIVND (reference sequence). V lost 2 bases and J lost 1, with 17 bases in between. The CDR3 loop spans 17 amino acids. The CDR3: CASSIWGRVERNTEAFF. The CDR3 bases are TGTGCCAGTAGTATATGGGGCAGGGTAGAGAGGAACACTGAAGCTTTCTTT.

This sequence joins TRBV9 and TRBJ1-1, with unresolved D. CDR3 length: 14 residues. Germline CDR1 and CDR2: SGDLS and YYNGEE. V lost 2 bases and J 1 base, leaving 9 bases between the germline ends. The CDR3 sequence is CASSVEGGNTEAFF. CDR3 bases: TGTGCCAGCAGCGTCGAGGGTGGGAACACTGAAGCTTTCTTT.

The rearrangement joins TRBV2 to TRBJ2-2; D ambiguous. V shed 4 bases and J shed 1 base, with 7 bases lying between them. This CDR3 is 14 amino acids long. Looked up from germline, CDR1 is SNHLY and CDR2 is FYNNEI. The CDR3, as DNA: TGTGCCAGCAGTGGTCAGATGAACACCGGGGAGCTGTTTTTT. Its translation is CASSGQMNTGELFF.

V usage is TRBV5-1 and J usage is TRBJ2-2; TRBD1 is a possible D gene (7 bases). The CDR3 is made up of 16 amino acids. Germline V lookup: CDR1 SGHRS, CDR2 YFSETQ. V was pared by 4 bases and J by 5 bases, with 18 bases between. The CDR3 DNA sequence: TGCGCCAGCAGCCGGGGAGGAACAGGGGTAACCGGGGAGCTGTTTTTT. Translated: CASSRGGTGVTGELFF.

This rearrangement joins TRBV7-2 to TRBJ1-2; 9 bases line up with TRBD1. V trimming: 6 bases; J trimming: 7 bases; junction bases outside the gene matches: 9. This CDR3 has 14 residues. Germline loops: CDR1 SGHTA, CDR2 FQGNSA. For the CDR3, the DNA is TGTGCCAGCAGTCTCCGGGACAGGGCGGCTGGCTACACCTTC. As protein: CASSLRDRAAGYTF.

The chain links TRBV27 to TRBJ2-3; 7 bases align to TRBD1. V trimming: 8 bases; J trimming: 0 bases; junction bases outside the gene matches: 8. The CDR3 loop spans 15 amino acids. Germline V gene lookup returns CDR1 MNHEY and CDR2 SMNVEV (reference sequence). The CDR3 DNA reads TGTGCCAGCCAGGGACAGCTGCTGAGCACAGATACGCAGTATTTT. Encoded protein: CASQGQLLSTDTQYF.

The chain employs TRBV7-9 and TRBJ1-1; TRBD1 is a possible D gene (5 bases). The CDR3 runs 14 residues. Trimming shortened V by 5 bases and J by 2 bases, and 12 bases separated the two germline ends. Germline V gene lookup returns CDR1 SEHNR and CDR2 FQNEAQ (reference sequence). The CDR3 reads CASSVQQGNTEAFF. CDR3 DNA sequence: TGTGCCAGCAGCGTTCAGCAGGGCAACACTGAAGCTTTCTTT.

The rearrangement joins TRBV7-2 to TRBJ2-5; perhaps TRBD2 as D (6 bases). Trimming stripped 8 bases from V and 2 bases from J, with 18 bases between. The CDR3 is made up of 15 amino acids. CDR1 SGHTA and CDR2 FQGNSA come from the germline V gene. Here the CDR3 reads CASSTGGGGQETQYF. CDR3 nucleotides: TGTGCCAGCTCAACTGGCGGCGGAGGGCAAGAGACCCAGTACTTC.

The V and J genes are TRBV5-6 and TRBJ1-2; 7 bases are shared with TRBD1. The CDR3 runs 14 residues. Germline V lookup: CDR1 SGHDT, CDR2 YYEEEE. Trimming removed 6 bases from V and 4 bases from J; junction bases left unmatched: 9. The chain's CDR3 is CASILGQAPYGYTF. CDR3 sequence (DNA): TGTGCCAGCATCTTAGGACAGGCTCCCTATGGCTACACCTTC.

This rearrangement joins TRBV5-1 to TRBJ2-2, with 7 bases matching TRBD1. Unmatched junction bases numbered 2, after V lost 5 bases and J lost 1 base. From germline, CDR1 is SGHRS and CDR2 YFSETQ. The CDR3 runs to 14 residues. The CDR3 sequence: CASSTGVNTGELFF. DNA of the CDR3: TGCGCCAGCAGTACAGGGGTGAACACCGGGGAGCTGTTTTTT. The complete variable domain, with remaining parts taken from reference TRBV5-1 and TRBJ2-2, reads KAGVTQTPRYLIKTRGQQVTLSCSPISGHRSVSWYQQTPGQGLQFLFEYFSETQRNKGNFPGRFSGRQFSNSRSEMNVSTLELGDSALYLCASSTGVNTGELFFGEGSRLTVL.

This chain connects TRBV6-1 to TRBJ1-2; D remains unclear. The CDR3 runs 14 residues. Germline V CDR1 and CDR2: MNHNS, SASEGT. Trimming removed 2 bases from V and 7 bases from J, with 14 bases in between. The CDR3: CASSEQIAAVGYTF. The CDR3 DNA follows: TGTGCCAGCAGTGAACAGATAGCGGCCGTTGGCTACACCTTC.

The chain combines TRBV6-6 with TRBJ2-3; 13 bases fit TRBD2. V shed 5 bases and J 2 bases; nucleotides not matched to a gene: 4. CDR1 MNHNY and CDR2 SVGAGI come from the germline V gene (reference sequence). This CDR3 comprises 16 residues. CDR3: CASSRLAGGLTDTQYF. The CDR3 DNA reads TGTGCCAGCAGTCGACTAGCGGGGGGACTCACAGATACGCAGTATTTT.

J is TRBJ1-4 and V is TRBV5-1, with 7 bases aligning to TRBD1. The CDR3 runs to 15 residues. J gave up 0 bases and V 5 bases, and 4 bases lay outside the gene matches. Germline loops: CDR1 SGHRS, CDR2 YFSETQ. The CDR3 nucleotides are TGCGCCAGCAGGCCCACAGGGGCAACTAATGAAAAACTGTTTTTT. This translates into CASRPTGATNEKLFF.

V and J are TRBV5-1 and TRBJ2-1; 7 bases align to TRBD2. The CDR3 extends over 13 amino acids. With V trimmed by 3 bases and J by 5 bases, 2 bases remained unmatched. CDR1 and CDR2 from the germline V gene are SGHRS and YFSETQ. The CDR3 loop reads CASSSGGNNEQFF. The CDR3 region has the DNA TGCGCCAGCAGCTCCGGGGGGAACAATGAGCAGTTCTTC.

This chain links TRBV19 with TRBJ1-6; the D is unclear. This CDR3 is built from 15 residues. V was pared by 3 bases and J by 0 bases, with 6 bases between. CDR1 is LNHDA and CDR2 is SQIVND in the germline V gene (reference sequence). Here the CDR3 DNA reads TGTGCCAGTAGTATTGCGGACTCCTATAATTCACCCCTCCACTTT. It is translated as CASSIADSYNSPLHF.

The rearrangement links TRBV4-3 to TRBJ1-6; D remains unclear. Germline values: CDR1 LGHNA, CDR2 YSLEER. Trimming shortened V by 1 base and J by 6 bases, and 13 bases separated the two germline ends. The CDR3 totals 16 residues. CDR3 sequence reads: CASSQASTGLNSPLHF. The CDR3 DNA sequence: TGCGCCAGCAGCCAAGCTTCGACCGGACTTAATTCACCCCTCCACTTT.

V usage is TRBV4-3 and J usage is TRBJ1-4; 8 bases agree with TRBD1. The CDR3 consists of 16 residues. Unmatched junction bases numbered 11, after V lost 3 bases and J lost 8 bases. Germline lookup yields CDR1 LGHNA and CDR2 YSLEER. The chain's CDR3 is CASSHLKSGTGEKLFF. CDR3 nucleotide sequence: TGCGCCAGCAGCCACCTAAAATCCGGGACAGGCGAAAAACTGTTTTTT.